What follows is one T cell receptor (beta chain) and its context. The data are from a study of CD8 T cells in Susac syndrome. Negative isolation was used for CD8+ and CD4+ T cells, and FACS enrichment was applied to TEMRA cells. RNA, at about 0.45 to 1 ug, was reverse transcribed with random hexamers. TCRdb processed the immunoSEQ multiplex PCR reads anew with MiXCR; each CDR3 protein has one entry. The profile shows 160,000 or so distinct CDR3 sequences, roughly 94% of them singletons. V lost 4 bases, J lost 4 bases, and 5 bases lay in between. CDR3 length: 12 amino acids. The V call is TRBV12-3 or TRBV12-4, the J call TRBJ2-1; weak D call: TRBD2 (5 bases). Input material: CD4+ T cells from PBMCs. The receptor's source is a human donor with Susac syndrome. The CDR3 DNA is TGTGCCAGCAGTTGGGAGTACAATGAGCAGTTCTTC. It yields the protein CASSWEYNEQFF.